One and the same sample provided the 8 T cell receptor beta chains below, sequenced in a study of T cells after yellow fever vaccination. TCRdb reprocessed the 5' RACE reads with MiXCR, giving one entry per CDR3 protein. This sample has approximately 550,000 distinct CDR3 sequences; 15% to 20% occur once, and the top ten carry roughly 13%. Material: PBMCs, obtained 15 days after the yellow fever booster vaccination. These receptors were obtained from a man aged 30 to 39 who received the YFV17D yellow fever vaccine.

This clonotype was counted only a few times. The chain recombines TRBV7-9 with TRBJ2-7; D is uncertain. Germline-derived CDR1 and CDR2 are SEHNR and FQNEAQ (reference sequence). Trimming removed 1 base from V and 4 bases from J, with 14 bases in between. This CDR3 contains 15 residues. CDR3 sequence (DNA): TGTGCCAGCAGCTTAGAAGGGCTTCTCTCTTACGAGCAGTACTTC. It yields the protein CASSLEGLLSYEQYF.

The chain recombines TRBV7-9 with TRBJ2-1, with 7 bases identical to TRBD1. The V gene's germline CDR1 is SEHNR and CDR2 FQNEAQ (reference sequence). The CDR3 totals 16 residues. The J segment lost 6 bases and the V segment lost 5 bases, leaving 13 bases of the junction unmatched. The CDR3 DNA is TGTGCCAGCAGCCTCCCAGGGGGTGGGACCTTCAATGAGCAGTTCTTC. Residues: CASSLPGGGTFNEQFF.

The chain employs TRBV28 and TRBJ2-7; 7 bases fit TRBD2. Germline assignment: CDR1 MDHEN and CDR2 SYDVKM. J gave up 0 bases and V 9 bases, and 8 bases lay outside the gene matches. CDR3 length: 14 residues. CDR3 bases: TGTGCCAGTGCGGGGGTTTACAGCTCCTACGAGCAGTACTTC. It yields the protein CASAGVYSSYEQYF.

The chain has TRBV3-1 and TRBJ2-7; perhaps TRBD2 as D (6 bases). CDR1 is LGHDT and CDR2 is YNNKEL in the germline V gene (reference sequence). The CDR3 contains 14 residues. Deletions cut 3 bases from V and 1 base from J, with 10 bases between. The CDR3 nucleotides are TGTGCCAGCAGCCAGCGGGAATCTTCCTACGAGCAGTACTTC. It specifies CASSQRESSYEQYF.

This clonotype was counted only a few times. This sequence joins TRBV5-1 and TRBJ2-3; 10 bases align to TRBD2. V lost 4 bases, J lost 4 bases, and 12 bases stayed unmatched. Germline CDR1 reads SGHRS; CDR2 reads YFSETQ. The CDR3 is made up of 17 amino acids. For the CDR3, the DNA is TGCGCCAGCAGCAGAGGAAGCGGGAGGGCCGGGGCAGATACGCAGTATTTT. It translates to CASSRGSGRAGADTQYF. The full variable domain, completed using reference TRBV5-1 and TRBJ2-3, is KAGVTQTPRYLIKTRGQQVTLSCSPISGHRSVSWYQQTPGQGLQFLFEYFSETQRNKGNFPGRFSGRQFSNSRSEMNVSTLELGDSALYLCASSRGSGRAGADTQYFGPGTRLTVL.

The chain recombines TRBV7-9 with TRBJ2-7; 8 bases agree with TRBD1. The CDR3 spans 15 residues. Per germline, CDR1 SEHNR and CDR2 FQNEAQ (reference sequence). V shed 5 bases, J shed 4 bases, and the junction held 10 bases outside the gene matches. CDR3 bases: TGTGCCAGCAGCACGAACAGGGGGAAAGGATACGAGCAGTACTTC. Translation: CASSTNRGKGYEQYF.

Concerning this clonotype itself: Its ends do not fully match the called genes, so a read error is possible. The chain recombines TRBV7-8 with TRBJ2-2, with 7 bases lining up with TRBD1. The CDR3 contains 15 residues. Germline V gives CDR1 SGHVS, CDR2 FQNEAQ. The CDR3 coding sequence is TGTGCCAGCAGTATCGACAGGGTGAACACCGGGGAGCGGTTTTTT. Amino acid sequence: CASSIDRVNTGERFF.

Turning to this clonotype: The junction does not match germline at one end; this may be a read error. The V and J genes are TRBV20-1 and TRBJ2-3; 8 bases match TRBD2. Germline V gene sequence: CDR1 DFQATT, CDR2 SNEGSKA (reference sequence). The CDR3 totals 15 residues. The CDR3 coding sequence is TGCTGTGCTAGGGGAGGGACTAGTGGGACAGATACGCAGTATTTT. Translated, it gives CCARGGTSGTDTQYF.